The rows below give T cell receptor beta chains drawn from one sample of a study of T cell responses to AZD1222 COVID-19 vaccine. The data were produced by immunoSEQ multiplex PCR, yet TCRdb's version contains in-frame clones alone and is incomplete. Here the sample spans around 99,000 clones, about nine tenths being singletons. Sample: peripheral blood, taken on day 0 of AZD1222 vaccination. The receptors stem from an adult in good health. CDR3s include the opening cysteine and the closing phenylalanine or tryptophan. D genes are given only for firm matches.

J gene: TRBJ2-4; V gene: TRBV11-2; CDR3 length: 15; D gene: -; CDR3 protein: CASSYFSGALRIQYF; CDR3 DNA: TGTGCCAGCAGCTATTTTTCCGGGGCCCTAAGGATTCAGTACTTC
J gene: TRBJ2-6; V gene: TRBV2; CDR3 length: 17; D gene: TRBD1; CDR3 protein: CASRGDRGTSGANVLTF; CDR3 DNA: TGTGCCAGCAGGGGGGACAGGGGGACCTCTGGGGCCAACGTCCTGACTTTC
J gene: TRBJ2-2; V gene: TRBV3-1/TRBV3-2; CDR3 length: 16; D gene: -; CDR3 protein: CASSSGGQRLTGELFF; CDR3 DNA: TGTGCCAGCAGCTCGGGGGGACAGCGGTTAACCGGGGAGCTGTTTTTT
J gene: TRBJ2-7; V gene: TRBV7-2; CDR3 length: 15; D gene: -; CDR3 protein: CASRYREALSYEQYF; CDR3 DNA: TGTGCCAGCAGATACAGGGAGGCCCTCTCCTACGAGCAGTACTTC
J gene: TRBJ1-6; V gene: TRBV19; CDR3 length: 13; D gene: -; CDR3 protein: CASSNGANSPLHF; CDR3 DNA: TGTGCCAGTAGTAATGGGGCGAATTCACCCCTCCACTTT
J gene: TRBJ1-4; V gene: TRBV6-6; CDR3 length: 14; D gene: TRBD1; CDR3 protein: CASSYRGQNEKLFF; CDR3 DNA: TGTGCCAGCAGTTATCGGGGACAGAATGAAAAACTGTTTTTT
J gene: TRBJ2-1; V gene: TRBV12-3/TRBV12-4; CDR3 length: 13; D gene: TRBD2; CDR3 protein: CASSIGLDNEQFF; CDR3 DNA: TGTGCCAGCAGTATAGGACTAGACAATGAGCAGTTCTTC
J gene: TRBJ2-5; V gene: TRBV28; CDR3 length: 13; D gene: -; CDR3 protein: CASSFPERETQYF; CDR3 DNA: TGTGCCAGCAGTTTCCCGGAAAGAGAGACCCAGTACTTC
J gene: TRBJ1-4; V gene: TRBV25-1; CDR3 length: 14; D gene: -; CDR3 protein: CASSGFTGNEKLFF; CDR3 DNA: TGTGCCAGCAGTGGTTTCACCGGTAATGAAAAACTGTTTTTT
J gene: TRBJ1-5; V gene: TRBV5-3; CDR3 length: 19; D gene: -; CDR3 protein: CARSQAQTGGHRSNQPQHF; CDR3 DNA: TGTGCCAGAAGCCAAGCACAGACGGGTGGGCATAGGAGCAATCAGCCCCAGCATTTT
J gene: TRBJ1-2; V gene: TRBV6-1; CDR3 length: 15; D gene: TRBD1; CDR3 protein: CASSERDRAVLGYTF; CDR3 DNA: TGTGCCAGCAGTGAACGGGACAGGGCGGTTCTCGGCTACACCTTC
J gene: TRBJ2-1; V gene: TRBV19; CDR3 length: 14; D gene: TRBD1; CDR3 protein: CASSPPTGMHEQFF; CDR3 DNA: TGTGCCAGTAGTCCCCCGACAGGGATGCATGAGCAGTTCTTC
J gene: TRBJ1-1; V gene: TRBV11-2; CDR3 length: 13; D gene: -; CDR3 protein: CASSPRMNTEAFF; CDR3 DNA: TGTGCCAGCAGTCCCCGAATGAACACTGAAGCTTTCTTT
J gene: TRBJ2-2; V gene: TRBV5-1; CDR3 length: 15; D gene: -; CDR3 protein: CASSRTNSNTGELFF; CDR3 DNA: TGCGCCAGCAGCAGGACCAATTCGAACACCGGGGAGCTGTTTTTT